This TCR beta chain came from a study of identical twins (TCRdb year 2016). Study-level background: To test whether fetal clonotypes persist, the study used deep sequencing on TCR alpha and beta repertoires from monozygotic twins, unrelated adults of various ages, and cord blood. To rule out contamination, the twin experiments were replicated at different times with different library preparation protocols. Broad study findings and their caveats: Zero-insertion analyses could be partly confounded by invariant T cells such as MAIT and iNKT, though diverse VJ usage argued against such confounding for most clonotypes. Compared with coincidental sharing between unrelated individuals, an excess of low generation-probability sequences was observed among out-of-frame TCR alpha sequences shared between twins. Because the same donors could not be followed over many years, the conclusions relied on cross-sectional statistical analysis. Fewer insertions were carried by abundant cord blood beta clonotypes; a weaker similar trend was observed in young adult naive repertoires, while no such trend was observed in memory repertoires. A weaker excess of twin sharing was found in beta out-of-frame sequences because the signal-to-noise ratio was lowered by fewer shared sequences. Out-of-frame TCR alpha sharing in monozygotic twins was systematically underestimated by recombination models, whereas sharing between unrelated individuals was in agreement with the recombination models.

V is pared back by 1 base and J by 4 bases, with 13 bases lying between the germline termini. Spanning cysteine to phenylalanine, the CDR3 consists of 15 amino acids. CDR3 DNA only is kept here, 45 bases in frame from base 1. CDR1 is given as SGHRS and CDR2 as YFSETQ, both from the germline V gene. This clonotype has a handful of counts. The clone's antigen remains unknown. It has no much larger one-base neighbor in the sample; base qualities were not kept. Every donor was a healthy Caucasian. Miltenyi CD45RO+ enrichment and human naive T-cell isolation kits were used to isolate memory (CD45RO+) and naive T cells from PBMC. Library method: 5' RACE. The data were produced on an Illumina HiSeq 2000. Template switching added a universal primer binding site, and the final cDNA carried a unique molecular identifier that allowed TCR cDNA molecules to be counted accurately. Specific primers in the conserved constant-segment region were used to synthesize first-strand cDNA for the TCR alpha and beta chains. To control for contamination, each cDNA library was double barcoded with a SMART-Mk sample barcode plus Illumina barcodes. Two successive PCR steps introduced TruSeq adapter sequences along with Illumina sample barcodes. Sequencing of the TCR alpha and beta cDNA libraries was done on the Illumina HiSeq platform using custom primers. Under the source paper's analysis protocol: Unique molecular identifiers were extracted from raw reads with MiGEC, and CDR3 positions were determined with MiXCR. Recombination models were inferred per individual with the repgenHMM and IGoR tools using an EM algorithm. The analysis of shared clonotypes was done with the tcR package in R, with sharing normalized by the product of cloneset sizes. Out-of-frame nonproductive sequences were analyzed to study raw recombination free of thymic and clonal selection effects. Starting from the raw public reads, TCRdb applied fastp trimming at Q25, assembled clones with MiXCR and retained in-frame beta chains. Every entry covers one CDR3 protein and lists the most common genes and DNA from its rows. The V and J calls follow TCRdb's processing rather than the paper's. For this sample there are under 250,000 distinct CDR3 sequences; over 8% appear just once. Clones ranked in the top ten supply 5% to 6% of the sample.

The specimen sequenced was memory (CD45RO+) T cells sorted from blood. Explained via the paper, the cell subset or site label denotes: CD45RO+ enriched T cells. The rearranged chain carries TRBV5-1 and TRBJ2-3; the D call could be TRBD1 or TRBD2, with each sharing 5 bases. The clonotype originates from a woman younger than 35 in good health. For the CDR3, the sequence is CASSLRRQGADTQYF. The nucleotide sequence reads TGCGCCAGCAGCTTGCGGCGGCAGGGAGCAGATACGCAGTATTTT.